This T cell receptor (beta chain) was found in a study of blood T cell repertoires in COVID-19. TCRdb keeps only in-frame clones here, not all; method: immunoSEQ multiplex PCR. The data show some 130,000 clones, roughly 80% seen once. Germline trimming cut 3 bases from V and 7 bases from J; bases unmatched to any gene: 3. CDR1 and CDR2 (germline): KGHSH, LQKENI. This CDR3 is 15 amino acids long. The receptor comes from a man in his sixties who had recovered from COVID-19. Sequencing was done on a sample of peripheral blood. The V gene is TRBV18, the J gene TRBJ2-1; 13 bases map to TRBD2. CDR3 nucleotide sequence: TGTGCCAGCTCACCCGAGACTAGCGGGAGGAATGAGCAGTTCTTC. This translates into CASSPETSGRNEQFF.